The 12 T cell receptor beta chains given below trace back to one sample, sequenced in a study of blood T cell repertoires in COVID-19. The data were produced by immunoSEQ multiplex PCR, yet TCRdb's version contains in-frame clones alone and is incomplete. The table shows over 20,000 clones, with 75% to 95% occurring only once. Specimen: peripheral blood. The receptors originated from a man between 65 and 85 years old with active COVID-19.

The chain is built from TRBV28 and TRBJ2-1; 11 nucleotides line up with TRBD2. V shed 7 bases and J 0 bases; nucleotides not matched to a gene: 5. There are 16 residues in the CDR3. Germline V gives CDR1 MDHEN, CDR2 SYDVKM. As DNA, the CDR3 is TGTGCCAGCACCGGGGGACTAGCGGACTCCTACAATGAGCAGTTCTTC. This codes for CASTGGLADSYNEQFF.

The rearrangement uses TRBV29-1 and TRBJ1-1, with 8 bases identical to TRBD1. V dropped 3 bases and J dropped 4; count of bases not matched to a gene: 4. In germline, CDR1 is SQVTM, CDR2 ANQGSEA. The CDR3 spans 13 residues. The CDR3 nucleotides read TGCAGCGTTGATGACAGGGGAGGCACTGAAGCTTTCTTT. Translating gives CSVDDRGGTEAFF.

This clone was seen once. This rearrangement joins TRBV4-1 to TRBJ2-3; 10 bases map to TRBD2. Per the germline V gene, CDR1 is MGHRA and CDR2 is YSYEKL. The CDR3 totals 18 residues. Trimming removed 7 bases from V and 1 base from J; junction bases left unmatched: 14. DNA of the CDR3: TGCGCCAGCAAACAAGATCGCAGACTAGCGGGTGGCACAGATACGCAGTATTTT. The encoded protein is CASKQDRRLAGGTDTQYF.

The CDR3 DNA reads TGTGCCAGCAGCTACCAGGGGCTTCAAGAGACCCAGTACTTC. Protein: CASSYQGLQETQYF. The gene calls are TRBV2 and TRBJ2-5, with D possibly TRBD1 on 6 matching bases. V dropped 6 bases and J dropped 2 bases, with 13 bases sitting between them. This CDR3 contains 14 residues. The germline gives CDR1 SNHLY, CDR2 FYNNEI.

The gene calls are TRBV7-2 and TRBJ2-3, with 8 bases that match TRBD2. CDR1 is SGHTA and CDR2 is FQGNSA in the germline V gene. Losses at the gene ends were 5 bases for V and 2 bases for J; bases not matched to a gene: 3. CDR3 length: 14 residues. The CDR3 reads CASSRGGHTDTQYF. The CDR3 DNA follows: TGTGCCAGCAGCCGGGGGGGCCACACAGATACGCAGTATTTT.

The chain employs TRBV29-1 and TRBJ2-3; 11 bases are shared with TRBD2. With V trimmed by 3 bases and J by 2 bases, 4 bases remained unmatched. Germline values: CDR1 SQVTM, CDR2 ANQGSEA. The CDR3 is 15 residues long. The CDR3 nucleotides read TGCAGCGTTGATGGGACTAGCGGCCTCACAGATACGCAGTATTTT. Encoded protein: CSVDGTSGLTDTQYF.

The chain couples TRBV28 to TRBJ2-7, with 10 bases that match TRBD1. After removal of 4 bases from V and 3 bases from J, the junction contained 3 bases not matched to a gene. The CDR3 consists of 14 residues. The germline gives CDR1 MDHEN, CDR2 SYDVKM. The CDR3 DNA reads as TGTGCCAGCAGTTCACGGACAGGGGGCTACGAGCAGTACTTC. Amino acids: CASSSRTGGYEQYF.

Written as DNA, the CDR3 is TGTGCCAGCAGCCAATGGGCCGGGACAGGTTCTCATGGCTACACCTTC. It yields the protein CASSQWAGTGSHGYTF. J is TRBJ1-2 and V is TRBV4-2; 8 bases fit TRBD1. The CDR3 is 16 residues long. In germline, CDR1 is LGHNA, CDR2 YNFKEQ. The V and J ends lost 2 bases and 6 bases, in that order; junction bases with no gene match: 11.

This clone was seen a handful of times. V is TRBV5-4 and J is TRBJ2-5; 8 nucleotides match TRBD2. The junction had 14 bases not matched to a gene; V was cut back by 2 bases and J by 5 bases. The germline V gene encodes CDR1 SGHNT and CDR2 YYREEE (reference sequence). CDR3 length: 17 amino acids. The CDR3 protein is CASSLIGRGASLETQYF. The DNA of the CDR3 is TGTGCCAGCAGCTTAATCGGGCGGGGGGCCTCCCTGGAGACCCAGTACTTC. Supplemented by reference TRBV5-4 and TRBJ2-5, the full variable domain reads ETGVTQSPTHLIKTRGQQVTLRCSSQSGHNTVSWYQQALGQGPQFIFQYYREEENGRGNFPPRFSGLQFPNYSSELNVNALELDDSALYLCASSLIGRGASLETQYFGPGTRLLVL.

This clone was detected only once. V gene TRBV5-1 combines with J gene TRBJ2-7; TRBD1 might be the D (6 bases). Germline loops: CDR1 SGHRS, CDR2 YFSETQ. This CDR3 spans 15 amino acids. V gave up 0 bases and J gave up 2 bases, with 12 bases separating them. The CDR3, as DNA: TGCGCCAGCAGCTTGGGGACAGTCAGGACCTACGAGCAGTACTTC. This translates into CASSLGTVRTYEQYF.

By share, this clone ranks as large. The CDR3 here is CASSSTSAGEQYF. CDR3 DNA sequence: TGTGCCAGCAGTTCAACTAGCGCCGGCGAGCAGTACTTC. The chain links TRBV27 to TRBJ2-7; 7 bases map to TRBD2. Germline CDR1 is MNHEY and CDR2 is SMNVEV (reference sequence). The CDR3 length is 13 residues. The V gene end was trimmed by 4 bases and the J gene end by 6 bases; junction bases not matched to a gene: 6.

The rearrangement links TRBV7-9 to TRBJ2-1; possible D gene TRBD2, 5 bases. CDR1 SEHNR and CDR2 FQNEAQ come from the germline V gene (reference sequence). The CDR3 is 16 amino acids. Trimming shortened V by 1 base and J by 8 bases, and 18 bases separated the two germline ends. The CDR3 DNA sequence: TGTGCCAGCAGCTTAGGAGGTAGAGGGAGTTGGGATGAGCAGTTCTTC. Protein: CASSLGGRGSWDEQFF. The variable domain in full, with the rest retrieved from reference TRBV7-9 and TRBJ2-1, is DTGVSQNPRHKITKRGQNVTFRCDPISEHNRLYWYRQTLGQGPEFLTYFQNEAQLEKSRLLSDRFSAERPKGSFSTLEIQRTEQGDSAMYLCASSLGGRGSWDEQFFGPGTRLTVL.